The entry below describes one T cell receptor (beta chain). V was clipped by 3 bases and J by 5 bases, with 25 bases between them. Germline V CDR1 and CDR2: KGHSH, LQKENI. There are 18 residues in the CDR3. This sample was taken from a study of glioma-infiltrating T cells after dendritic cell vaccination. Turning to the study itself: Between about 2002 and 2012, patients got autologous tumor lysate-pulsed dendritic cell vaccines.

Time point: after dendritic cell vaccination, including at tumor progression/relapse. Patients had residual fresh-frozen tumor tissue and more than two years of survival data. Blood PBMC samples: pre-vaccination, two weeks post third vaccination, and at tumor progression. Primers: 60 V beta forward and 13 J beta reverse. Clones were read by immunoSEQ multiplex PCR, and TCRdb kept only the in-frame ones, dropping some. The table has approximately 110,000 clones, 90% seen once. This TCR was sampled from a human donor with glioblastoma. V gene TRBV18 combines with J gene TRBJ1-1, with D maybe TRBD1 (6 bases). This sample comprised blood, obtained after dendritic cell vaccination. The CDR3 DNA is TGTGCCAGCTCACCCCCACAGGGTTTCTTCGCTGGAGGTACTGAAGCTTTCTTT. Its protein product is CASSPPQGFFAGGTEAFF. Using reference TRBV18 and TRBJ1-1 for the parts outside the CDR3, the full variable domain is NAGVMQNPRHLVRRRGQEARLRCSPMKGHSHVYWYRQLPEEGLKFMVYLQKENIIDESGMPKERFSAEFPKEGPSILRIQQVVRGDSAAYFCASSPPQGFFAGGTEAFFGQGTRLTVV.